The 12 T cell receptor beta chains reported below all come from one sample, sequenced in a study of T-cell reconstitution after alpha-beta-depleted transplantation in children. TCRbeta library preparation incorporated unique molecular identifiers. TCRdb re-called the PCR reads with MiXCR, one entry per CDR3 protein. Here the sample spans a few hundred thousand distinct CDR3 sequences, under 15% being singletons. Material: PBMCs, mostly from graft donor cells, obtained 360 days after TCRalphabeta/CD19-depleted stem cell transplant. These receptors came from a male patient aged 5 to 17 who had a stem cell transplant for acute myeloid leukemia, so the T cells may come from the graft donor.

The genes are TRBV6-1 and TRBJ2-1; TRBD2 might be the D (5 bases). The CDR3 has 14 residues. Germline V CDR1 and CDR2: MNHNS, SASEGT. V gave up 7 bases and J gave up 5 bases, with 15 bases separating them. The CDR3 sequence is CASKREFTDNEQFF. The CDR3, as DNA: TGTGCCAGCAAGAGGGAGTTTACAGACAATGAGCAGTTCTTC.

This clonotype was seen more than once but under ten times. V gene TRBV20-1 combines with J gene TRBJ2-1; D remains ambiguous. Germline V gene data show CDR1 as DFQATT and CDR2 as SNEGSKA (reference sequence). The V end was cut by 5 bases, the J end by 6 bases, with 8 bases between. The CDR3 runs to 11 residues. The CDR3 reads CSALRSNEQFF. The CDR3 coding sequence is TGCAGTGCTTTAAGGAGCAATGAGCAGTTCTTC.

The J gene is TRBJ1-3, the V gene TRBV27; D remains unclear. V lost 5 bases and J 0 bases, leaving 11 bases between the germline ends. The V gene's germline CDR1 is MNHEY and CDR2 SMNVEV (reference sequence). This CDR3 comprises 15 residues. The CDR3, as DNA: TGTGCCAGCAGTCCCTGGGGTTACTCTGGAAACACCATATATTTT. It encodes CASSPWGYSGNTIYF.

V and J are TRBV7-2 and TRBJ2-5; 10 positions agree with TRBD2. The CDR3 has 14 amino acids. Trimming removed 5 bases from V and 4 bases from J; junction bases left unmatched: 4. Germline CDR1 and CDR2: SGHTA and FQGNSA. This CDR3 is CASSRSGRVETQYF. CDR3 nucleotides: TGTGCCAGCAGCCGGAGCGGGAGGGTAGAGACCCAGTACTTC.

In this sample, this clonotype turned up many times. The chain uses TRBV29-1 and TRBJ2-1; possible D gene TRBD2, 6 bases. CDR3 length: 12 residues. The germline gives CDR1 SQVTM, CDR2 ANQGSEA. V was trimmed by 7 bases and J by 3 bases, leaving 10 bases between them. CDR3 nucleotides: TGCAGCGGGGGGGATGGCTACAATGAGCAGTTCTTC. It is translated as CSGGDGYNEQFF.

In DNA, the CDR3 is TGTGCCAGCAGCTTAGGGTCGGCCGCCGTAGATACGCAGTATTTT. This gives the protein CASSLGSAAVDTQYF. The V and J genes are TRBV7-9 and TRBJ2-3; D call uncertain. The V gene's germline CDR1 is SEHNR and CDR2 FQNEAQ (reference sequence). V lost 1 base and J 5 bases, leaving 13 bases between the germline ends. The CDR3 sequence is 15 residues long.

The chain employs TRBV7-3 and TRBJ2-3, with 8 nucleotides matching TRBD1. V lost 4 bases and J lost 1; bases outside the gene matches: 7. Per germline, CDR1 SGHTA and CDR2 FQGTGA. The CDR3 is made up of 16 amino acids. The CDR3 is CASSYHRGIGTDTQYF. The CDR3 DNA is TGTGCCAGCAGCTACCACAGGGGGATAGGCACAGATACGCAGTATTTT.

This chain links TRBV5-1 with TRBJ2-3; a weak D match, TRBD1 (5 bases). This CDR3 comprises 16 residues. V dropped 2 bases and J dropped 0 bases, with 13 bases sitting between them. Per the germline V gene, CDR1 is SGHRS and CDR2 is YFSETQ. CDR3 protein: CASSFYDRLSTDTQYF. CDR3 nucleotide sequence: TGCGCCAGCAGCTTTTATGACAGACTTAGCACAGATACGCAGTATTTT.

The rearrangement joins TRBV27 to TRBJ2-3, with TRBD2 matching 8 bases. This CDR3 spans 14 amino acids. The trim removed 2 bases at V and 6 bases at J, leaving 4 bases unmatched. Germline V gene sequence: CDR1 MNHEY, CDR2 SMNVEV (reference sequence). The CDR3 nucleotides read TGTGCCAGCAGTTTAGGACTAGCATGGGATACGCAGTATTTT. Encoded protein: CASSLGLAWDTQYF.

This clonotype was observed a handful of times. The V gene is TRBV28, the J gene TRBJ2-3; D is perhaps TRBD2 (6 bases). Trimming stripped 3 bases from V and 2 bases from J, with 15 bases between. CDR3 length: 16 residues. Germline loops: CDR1 MDHEN, CDR2 SYDVKM. CDR3 in DNA: TGTGCCAGCAGTTTTGCGGGGTCCCTCCTCACAGATACGCAGTATTTT. Its translation: CASSFAGSLLTDTQYF.

The chain combines TRBV20-1 with TRBJ2-3; 7 nucleotides line up with TRBD2. V lost 4 bases, J lost 10 bases, and 14 bases stayed unmatched. This CDR3 has 14 residues. Germline V gene data show CDR1 as DFQATT and CDR2 as SNEGSKA (reference sequence). CDR3 DNA sequence: TGCAGTGCTAAAGGGAGGGCAGCCCGGATGGCGCAGTATTTT. Protein sequence: CSAKGRAARMAQYF.

The table lists this clonotype with many counts. The gene calls are TRBV7-6 and TRBJ2-7; D unclear. Germline V gene sequence: CDR1 SGHVS, CDR2 FNYEAQ. The germline V and J ends were trimmed by 5 bases and 1 base, with 12 bases remaining between them. The CDR3 length is 14 residues. The DNA of the CDR3 is TGTGCCAGCAGCCGGACGGACGGGTCCTACGAGCAGTACTTC. This encodes CASSRTDGSYEQYF.